The 10 T cell receptor beta chains below come from one sample, sequenced in a study of T cell repertoires in cytomegalovirus infection. MiXCR, applied by TCRdb to the reads, yields one record per CDR3 protein. The sample consists of some 390,000 distinct CDR3 sequences, roughly 20% of them appearing once. Sequences were obtained from PBMCs. The receptors were gathered from a human donor in good health (CMV status not recorded). Some clones in this sample may be carry-over from other donors' samples.

The gene calls are TRBV18 and TRBJ1-5; 7 nucleotides agree with TRBD1. The length of the CDR3 is 14 residues. Germline V gives CDR1 KGHSH, CDR2 LQKENI. After removal of 6 bases from V and 6 bases from J, the junction contained 8 bases not matched to a gene. The CDR3 nucleotides are TGTGCCAGCTCCCCGACAGGGTACGGTCAGCCCCAGCATTTT. Translating gives CASSPTGYGQPQHF.

This clonotype was seen a handful of times. The CDR3 region is CASSLGEGDSPLHF. As DNA, the CDR3 is TGTGCCAGCAGCTTAGGAGAGGGGGATTCACCCCTCCACTTT. The J gene is TRBJ1-6, the V gene TRBV7-9, with D possibly TRBD1 on 6 matching bases. The length of the CDR3 is 14 residues. V dropped 1 base and J dropped 8 bases, with 9 bases sitting between them. Germline V gives CDR1 SEHNR, CDR2 FQNEAQ (reference sequence). Full variable domain (remainder filled in from reference TRBV7-9 and TRBJ1-6): DTGVSQNPRHKITKRGQNVTFRCDPISEHNRLYWYRQTLGQGPEFLTYFQNEAQLEKSRLLSDRFSAERPKGSFSTLEIQRTEQGDSAMYLCASSLGEGDSPLHFGNGTRLTVT.

The sample holds many counts of this clonotype. V is TRBV6-1 and J is TRBJ2-5; the match to TRBD2 covers 7 bases. The CDR3 runs to 13 residues. V was pared by 1 base and J by 5 bases, with 1 base of the junction left unmatched. Germline-derived CDR1 and CDR2 are MNHNS and SASEGT. The CDR3 coding sequence is TGTGCCAGCAGTGAAGGGGAGGGGGAGACCCAGTACTTC. This encodes CASSEGEGETQYF.

In its sample, this clonotype was seen once. The chain is built from TRBV6-2 or TRBV6-3 and TRBJ2-3; 8 bases fit TRBD2. Trimming cost V 10 bases and J 4 bases; bases outside gene matches: 16. CDR3 length: 16 amino acids. Germline lookup yields CDR1 MNHEY and CDR2 SVGEGT. The CDR3 DNA reads as TGTGCCATTTCCCCGGGACTAGACCCTTCCGCAGATACGCAGTATTTT. Its translation: CAISPGLDPSADTQYF.

The rearrangement uses TRBV5-4 and TRBJ2-1; the match to TRBD2 covers 7 bases. The V gene's germline CDR1 is SGHNT and CDR2 YYREEE (reference sequence). The CDR3 extends over 12 amino acids. The trim removed 3 bases at V and 12 bases at J, leaving 6 bases unmatched. In DNA form, the CDR3 reads TGTGCCAGCAGCTCCGTAACGGGGGGGCAGTTCTTC. Its protein product is CASSSVTGGQFF.

This clonotype was recorded at least ten times. The CDR3 region is CASSPWTSSPETQYF. In DNA, the CDR3 is TGTGCCAGCAGCCCGTGGACTAGTTCTCCGGAGACCCAGTACTTC. The chain couples TRBV7-2 to TRBJ2-5, with 7 positions matching TRBD2. The germline V gene has CDR1 SGHTA and CDR2 FQGNSA. The J segment lost 5 bases and the V segment lost 5 bases, leaving 11 bases of the junction unmatched. The CDR3 consists of 15 residues.

This clonotype came up many times. The chain combines TRBV7-8 with TRBJ2-7, with D unclear. The CDR3 runs 10 residues. Trimming removed 1 base at V and 13 bases at J, with 8 bases between. Per germline, CDR1 SGHVS and CDR2 FQNEAQ. In DNA form, the CDR3 reads TGTGCCAGCAGCTTAGTCGTACCCTACTTC. Translated: CASSLVVPYF.

There are a few counts of this clonotype. The gene calls are TRBV18 and TRBJ2-1; maybe TRBD1 (6 bases). Germline values: CDR1 KGHSH, CDR2 LQKENI. This CDR3 has 16 amino acids. V lost 4 bases and J lost 1, with 14 bases in between. CDR3 sequence: CASSQTMDSSYNEQFF. CDR3 nucleotide sequence: TGTGCCAGCTCACAAACCATGGACAGTTCCTACAATGAGCAGTTCTTC.

This clonotype showed up many times. The chain carries TRBV10-3 and TRBJ2-1; D remains unclear. Germline assignment: CDR1 ENHRY and CDR2 SYGVKD. The CDR3 has 13 amino acids. Between the trimmed V and J ends, which lost 4 bases and 5 bases, there was a span of 9 bases. CDR3 sequence (DNA): TGTGCCATCAGTGGACCCACGAACAATGAGCAGTTCTTC. The encoded protein is CAISGPTNNEQFF.

The chain recombines TRBV10-2 with TRBJ2-3; no clear D gene. This CDR3 is 14 amino acids long. CDR1 is WSHSY, CDR2 SAAADI, per germline. The germline V and J ends were trimmed by 4 bases and 2 bases, with 10 bases remaining between them. This CDR3 reads CASSVGFSTDTQYF. In DNA form, the CDR3 reads TGCGCCAGCAGTGTGGGCTTTTCCACAGATACGCAGTATTTT.